The sequence of this TCR beta chain was determined in a study of cytomegalovirus exposure and HLA in healthy donors. Notes on the study in general: In vitro, three CMV-associated chains proved specific for CMV antigens. Published work reported that the classifier diagnosed cytomegalovirus status with high specificity and sensitivity. The authors enumerated some 170 TCR beta chains as linked to cytomegalovirus.

With 0 bases removed from V and 4 bases from J, the gap between germline ends came to 6 bases. The length of the CDR3 is 13 residues. CDR1 and CDR2 from the germline V gene are LGHNA and YNFKEQ. Amplification used 60 Vbeta primers and 13 Jbeta primers. The method was immunoSEQ multiplex PCR; TCRdb's version includes in-frame clones alone and lacks a portion of them. The table includes 150,000 to 200,000 clones, approximately 80% detected once. This clone has only a few counts. The antigen is not known. This TCR was recovered from a woman aged 30 to 39 in good health and CMV-seronegative. Material for sequencing was PBMCs. The chain joins TRBV4-2 to TRBJ2-5; the D is unclear. Here the CDR3 reads CASSQERLETQYF. The CDR3 DNA follows: TGTGCCAGCAGCCAAGAACGGTTAGAGACCCAGTACTTC.